This TCR beta chain comes out of a study of T cell responses to AZD1222 COVID-19 vaccine. Whole-study results and caveats: Nearly half of spike-specific TCRs reportedly target variant regions that are unmutated in the B.1.351 and B.1.1.7 variants. Donors were largely white British and mainly female; clonal diversity was possibly underestimated. AZD1222 recipients seropositive at baseline numbered only 5 or 6. Across spike, vaccine-associated CD4 TCRs were found, dominant at 160-218 and 743-854.

Libraries were prepared by immunoSEQ multiplex PCR; TCRdb keeps only in-frame clonotypes and omits some of them. The sample records 180,000 or so clones, 85% to 95% being singletons. A word on this clone: Its antigen is unknown.

This TCR was sampled from an adult who received the MenACWY meningococcal vaccine as a control. The input for sequencing was peripheral blood, taken 28 days after the second dose of the MenACWY control vaccine.

The CDR3: CASRYRDDSSYEQYF. DNA for the CDR3: TGTGCCAGTAGGTACAGGGACGATAGCTCCTACGAGCAGTACTTC. This chain joins TRBV19 and TRBJ2-7, with D tentatively TRBD1 (6 bases). The CDR3 covers 15 residues. V lost 6 bases to trimming and J lost 0 bases, with 15 bases between them. The germline gives CDR1 LNHDA, CDR2 SQIVND (reference sequence).